This TCR beta chain derives from a study of vaccination effects on CD4 cells after COVID-19. Study background: Participants got two doses of BNT162b2 or mRNA-1273 vaccine. General study results and limits: The study, lacking early post-infection timepoints, had few convalescent patients.

This clone was picked up a small number of times. Antigen unknown. Method: immunoSEQ multiplex PCR; TCRdb's copy keeps in-frame clones and lacks some. The table shows 50,000 or so clones, with approximately 75% occurring only once. The CDR3 is 14 residues long. V gave up 8 bases and J gave up 5 bases; unmatched junction bases: 5. Germline V gives CDR1 SGHTA, CDR2 FQGTGA. Antigen-specific CD4+ T cells were expanded with viral peptide pools in the ViraFEST assay before sequencing. CD4+ T cell isolation took place after approximately ten days of culture. Vaccinees lacked prior SARS-CoV-2 infection and tested negative for nucleocapsid antibodies. Each well held approximately 2.2 million PBMC cultured with 8.5 to 10 ug/ml peptides and roughly 11 IU/ml IL-2.

The J gene is TRBJ2-3, the V gene TRBV7-3; 12 bases align to TRBD2. This receptor was taken from a human donor who received a COVID-19 vaccine. The starting material was CD4+ T cells from PBMCs cultured with HCoV-OC43 spike peptides, obtained before COVID-19 vaccination. Described subset: HCoV-OC43 spike overlapping peptide pool stimulation. CDR3 nucleotides: TGTGCCAGCCGGACTAGCGGGGCTGGAGATACGCAGTATTTT. This encodes CASRTSGAGDTQYF.